These 21 T cell receptor beta chains were sequenced from one sample in a study of T-cell reconstitution after alpha-beta-depleted transplantation in children. TCRbeta library preparation incorporated unique molecular identifiers. Each CDR3 protein gets one entry after TCRdb re-called the PCR reads with MiXCR. The sample has some 220,000 distinct CDR3 sequences; approximately 11% are singletons. The starting material was PBMCs, obtained before TCRalphabeta/CD19-depleted stem cell transplant. The receptors shown here come from a child younger than two with acute myeloid leukemia, due to receive a stem cell transplant.

The table lists this clonotype with many counts. Sequence at one end of the junction differs from germline and may be a read error. The V call is TRBV5-8, the J call TRBJ1-5; no clear D gene. CDR1 is SGHTS, CDR2 YDEGEE, per germline. The CDR3 totals 13 residues. CDR3 DNA sequence: TGTGCCAGCACCCCGAAGGTAGATCAACCCCAGCATTTT. Translated, it gives CASTPKVDQPQHF.

The table lists this clonotype with many counts. V and J are TRBV4-1 and TRBJ2-2, with 7 nucleotides matching TRBD2. Looked up from germline, CDR1 is MGHRA and CDR2 is YSYEKL. The CDR3 consists of 16 residues. V shed 5 bases, J shed 6 bases, and the junction held 12 bases outside the gene matches. CDR3 coding DNA: TGCGCCAGCAGCGAAGCGGGACTGGGCCCCTCCGGGGAGCTGTTTTTT. This encodes CASSEAGLGPSGELFF.

As concerns this clonotype: This could be a read error, since a much larger clone is one nucleotide away. The V call is TRBV7-9, the J call TRBJ2-1; D is unclear. The CDR3 has 14 residues. In germline, CDR1 is SEHNR, CDR2 FQNEAQ (reference sequence). DNA of the CDR3: TGTGTCAGCAGCTTCAGGACGCCCTGGGATGAGCAGTTCTTC. Translation gives CVSSFRTPWDEQFF.

The chain joins TRBV29-1 to TRBJ2-1; unclear D gene. The CDR3 covers 11 residues. Deletions cut 5 bases from V and 9 bases from J, with 11 bases between. Germline V gene sequence: CDR1 SQVTM, CDR2 ANQGSEA. The CDR3 DNA is TGCAGCGTTTCGGAGTTCGGTGAGCAGTTCTTC. Encoded protein: CSVSEFGEQFF.

The chain employs TRBV12-3 or TRBV12-4 and TRBJ1-5, with TRBD1 as a possible D gene (6 bases). Trimming took 6 bases from V and 3 from J, leaving 18 bases between them. The CDR3 consists of 16 residues. The CDR3 sequence is CASSPTGFTDNQPQHF. Here the CDR3 DNA reads TGTGCCAGCAGCCCGACAGGTTTCACAGACAATCAGCCCCAGCATTTT.

This clonotype appeared many times. The chain joins TRBV12-3 or TRBV12-4 to TRBJ1-2, with D uncertain. CDR3 length: 13 residues. Between the trimmed V and J ends, which lost 2 bases and 3 bases, there was a span of 7 bases. The CDR3 sequence: CASSLQAHYGYTF. Written as DNA, the CDR3 is TGTGCCAGCAGTTTACAGGCCCACTATGGCTACACCTTC.

This clonotype was observed at least ten times. The chain carries TRBV12-3 or TRBV12-4 and TRBJ1-2; tentatively, D is TRBD1 (6 bases). The CDR3 has 13 residues. The V end lost 7 bases, the J end lost 3 bases, and 12 bases lay between the germline ends. CDR3 loop: CASTSRTDYGYTF. As DNA, the CDR3 is TGTGCCAGCACCAGCCGGACAGACTATGGCTACACCTTC.

This clonotype was seen ten or more times. This chain joins TRBV7-2 and TRBJ2-3, with D perhaps TRBD1 (6 bases). V dropped 0 bases and J dropped 2 bases, with 9 bases sitting between them. This CDR3 has 15 amino acids. CDR1 and CDR2 from the germline V gene are SGHTA and FQGNSA. CDR3 nucleotide sequence: TGTGCCAGCAGCTTAGCGGGGACATACACAGATACGCAGTATTTT. It codes for CASSLAGTYTDTQYF.

This clonotype appeared a few times. This CDR3 is CASTRRAGIYEQYF. CDR3 in DNA: TGTGCCAGTACGCGAAGGGCAGGGATCTACGAGCAGTACTTC. V gene TRBV19 combines with J gene TRBJ2-7, with D perhaps TRBD1 (5 bases). Trimming took off 7 bases at V and 3 bases at J, with 16 bases between the two ends. The CDR3 totals 14 residues. Per the germline V gene, CDR1 is LNHDA and CDR2 is SQIVND (reference sequence).

This clonotype was recorded at least ten times. The chain couples TRBV5-1 to TRBJ2-7; possible D gene TRBD2, 6 bases. From germline, CDR1 is SGHRS and CDR2 YFSETQ. This CDR3 contains 14 residues. V shed 3 bases and J shed 3 bases, with 13 bases lying between them. CDR3 sequence (DNA): TGCGCCAGCAGCTCGGAGGGACTTATCTACGAGCAGTACTTC. Translation: CASSSEGLIYEQYF.

This clonotype appeared many times. The J gene is TRBJ2-2, the V gene TRBV24-1, with D tentatively TRBD2 (5 bases). The CDR3 length is 14 residues. CDR1 is KGHDR and CDR2 is SFDVKD in the germline V gene. Trimming shortened V by 2 bases and J by 4 bases, and 7 bases separated the two germline ends. CDR3 region: CATSDSGFTGELFF. CDR3 coding DNA: TGTGCCACCAGTGATTCGGGGTTCACCGGGGAGCTGTTTTTT.

This clonotype has a count of ten or more. This chain uses TRBV7-9 with TRBJ2-2; unclear D gene. The germline V and J ends were trimmed by 5 bases and 2 bases, with 15 bases remaining between them. CDR1 and CDR2 (germline): SEHNR, FQNEAQ (reference sequence). This CDR3 contains 16 residues. For the CDR3, the DNA is TGTGCCAGCAGCGATCAGGACCCACCTAACACCGGGGAGCTGTTTTTT. Its protein product is CASSDQDPPNTGELFF.

This clonotype has more than one count but fewer than ten. The V and J genes are TRBV11-3 and TRBJ2-1, with a weak D call TRBD2 (7 bases). V lost 5 bases, J lost 9 bases, and 17 bases lay in between. Per germline, CDR1 SGHNT and CDR2 YENEEA. The CDR3 is 14 amino acids. The CDR3 nucleotides are TGTGCCAGCAGCCAACTCATTAGGGGGGGTGAGCAGTTCTTC. Its translation is CASSQLIRGGEQFF.

The V gene is TRBV19, the J gene TRBJ2-4, with D possibly matching TRBD1 (8 bases). Germline V lookup: CDR1 LNHDA, CDR2 SQIVND (reference sequence). Trimming left V 10 bases short and J 5 bases short, with 18 bases between. The CDR3 length is 14 residues. This CDR3 is CATTHRGGENIQYF. For the CDR3, the DNA is TGTGCCACGACCCACAGGGGGGGAGAAAACATTCAGTACTTC. The complete variable domain, with remaining parts taken from reference TRBV19 and TRBJ2-4, reads DGGITQSPKYLFRKEGQNVTLSCEQNLNHDAMYWYRQDPGQGLRLIYYSQIVNDFQKGDIAEGYSVSREKKESFPLTVTSAQKNPTAFYLCATTHRGGENIQYFGAGTRLSVL.

This clonotype was detected many times. This rearrangement joins TRBV14 to TRBJ2-7; D gene unclear. V lost 3 bases to trimming and J lost 4 bases, with 7 bases between them. The CDR3 has 12 residues. Germline CDR1 and CDR2: SGHDN and FVKESK. The DNA of the CDR3 is TGTGCCAGCAGCCAGAACCGATACGAGCAGTACTTC. Translating gives CASSQNRYEQYF. Full variable domain (missing parts from reference TRBV14 and TRBJ2-7): EAGVTQFPSHSVIEKGQTVTLRCDPISGHDNLYWYRRVMGKEIKFLLHFVKESKQDESGMPNNRFLAERTGGTYSTLKVQPAELEDSGVYFCASSQNRYEQYFGPGTRLTVT.

The sample holds many counts of this clonotype. The chain links TRBV11-2 to TRBJ2-7, with 8 bases lining up with TRBD1. V shed 1 base, J shed 5 bases, and the junction held 4 bases outside the gene matches. Germline V lookup: CDR1 SGHAT, CDR2 FQNNGV. The CDR3 covers 14 residues. CDR3 in amino acids: CASSLGQGTHEQYF. CDR3 coding DNA: TGTGCCAGCAGCTTAGGACAGGGGACCCACGAGCAGTACTTC. The full variable domain, its missing parts supplied by reference TRBV11-2 and TRBJ2-7, is EAGVAQSPRYKIIEKRQSVAFWCNPISGHATLYWYQQILGQGPKLLIQFQNNGVVDDSQLPKDRFSAERLKGVDSTLKIQPAKLEDSAVYLCASSLGQGTHEQYFGPGTRLTVT.

Many counts were recorded for this clonotype. The rearrangement links TRBV10-3 to TRBJ2-7; 9 nucleotides line up with TRBD2. CDR3 length equals 13 residues. The germline CDR1 and CDR2 sequences are ENHRY and SYGVKD. After removal of 6 bases from V and 2 bases from J, the junction contained 2 bases not matched to a gene. CDR3 DNA: TGTGCCATCAGAGGGACTAGCCCCTACGAGCAGTACTTC. As protein: CAIRGTSPYEQYF.

There are many counts of this clonotype. This chain links TRBV20-1 with TRBJ2-3; 7 positions match TRBD2. The CDR3 has 13 residues. After removal of 6 bases from V and 0 bases from J, the junction contained 3 bases not matched to a gene. CDR1 DFQATT and CDR2 SNEGSKA come from the germline V gene (reference sequence). Here the CDR3 reads CSALLASTDTQYF. The CDR3 DNA reads TGCAGTGCCCTACTAGCGAGCACAGATACGCAGTATTTT.

This clonotype was detected many times. The rearrangement uses TRBV11-1 and TRBJ1-6; D is unclear. V was cut by 6 bases and J by 0 bases, with 27 bases left in between. CDR1 and CDR2 (germline): SGHAT, FQDESV (reference sequence). CDR3 length equals 21 residues. Here the CDR3 reads CASRSSWTGRGGSSYNSPLHF. The CDR3 DNA sequence: TGTGCCAGCAGGTCCTCTTGGACGGGCCGAGGAGGAAGCTCCTATAATTCACCCCTCCACTTT.

Many counts were recorded for this clonotype. V gene TRBV20-1 combines with J gene TRBJ2-7, with 14 bases lining up with TRBD2. The CDR3 has 17 residues. Germline CDR1 is DFQATT and CDR2 is SNEGSKA (reference sequence). After removal of 6 bases from V and 0 bases from J, the junction contained 10 bases not matched to a gene. CDR3 nucleotide sequence: TGCAGTGCGGCGGGGACTAGCGGGAGAAGCCGCTCCTACGAGCAGTACTTC. Translated: CSAAGTSGRSRSYEQYF.

This clonotype appeared many times. CDR3 sequence (DNA): TGTGCCAGCAGCCGCAGGACAGGGGATGCCGGGGAGCTGTTTTTT. This sequence encodes CASSRRTGDAGELFF. This rearrangement joins TRBV7-9 to TRBJ2-2; TRBD1 matches at 9 bases. The CDR3 totals 15 residues. The germline V gene has CDR1 SEHNR and CDR2 FQNEAQ (reference sequence). V was clipped by 5 bases and J by 6 bases; unmatched bases: 7.